Listed below are T cell receptor beta chains from one sample, sequenced in a study of T cells in Graves' hyperthyroidism and ophthalmopathy. TCRdb independently ran MiXCR on the multiplex PCR reads; one entry per CDR3 protein. The sample yields some 690,000 distinct CDR3 sequences, about 18% seen once. Sequenced sample: blood. These receptors came from a man aged 50-59 years with Graves' hyperthyroidism. Both conserved end residues are part of each CDR3. The order of the fields is J gene, D gene, V gene, clone size, CDR3 DNA, CDR3 protein. The D gene is left open where the match is weak. Size tells how often a clone was seen (once, few, many) or the class of an expanded clone, and some rows leave it out.

>TRBJ1-5|-|TRBV6-1|many
TGTGCCAGCGCAACAGTCGGCAATCAGCCCCAGCATTTT
CASATVGNQPQHF
>TRBJ2-3|-|TRBV3-1|few
TGTGCCAGCAGCCAGGAGACTTTCACAGATACGCAGTATTTT
CASSQETFTDTQYF
>TRBJ2-4|-|TRBV28|-
TGTGCCAGCAGTTTAGGGGGCAGCGATGGCATTCAGTACTTC
CASSLGGSDGIQYF
>TRBJ2-7|-|TRBV28|-
TGTGCCAGCAGTCAGGACAGTTATTGGGGGGAGCAGTACTTC
CASSQDSYWGEQYF
>TRBJ2-1|-|TRBV28|many
TGTGCCAGCAGCTCATCCCGGGACTGGGGCCACAATGAGCAGTTCTTC
CASSSSRDWGHNEQFF
>TRBJ2-3|-|TRBV4-1|few
TGCGCCAGCAGCCAAGATCAGTGGCGGGATACGCAGTATTTT
CASSQDQWRDTQYF
>TRBJ2-1|-|TRBV29-1|-
TGCAGCGCTGAGGTCCAGGGCCATCCCCGCTACAATGAGCAGTTCTTC
CSAEVQGHPRYNEQFF
>TRBJ2-2|TRBD1|TRBV14|few
TGTGCCAGCAGCCAGACAGGGGGCGCGACCGGGGAGCTGTTTTTT
CASSQTGGATGELFF
>TRBJ1-6|TRBD1|TRBV28|many
TGTGCCAGCAGTTTACCCGGACTACAGGGGAGCTCCTATAATTCACCCCTCCACTTT
CASSLPGLQGSSYNSPLHF
>TRBJ2-7|-|TRBV27|many
TGTGCCGCACCCCGGAGGTTTAGTTCCTACGAGCAGTACTTC
CAAPRRFSSYEQYF
>TRBJ2-1|TRBD2|TRBV6-2/TRBV6-3|few
TGTGCCAGCAGTGACGGACTAGCGGGGGGCTCCTACAATGAGCAGTTCTTC
CASSDGLAGGSYNEQFF
>TRBJ1-3|-|TRBV24-1|many
TGTGCCACCAGTGCAACGACAGACTCTGGAAACACCATATATTTT
CATSATTDSGNTIYF
>TRBJ2-1|-|TRBV5-1|-
TGCGCCAGCAAGCCTATGGGTATCGACAATGAGCAGTTCTTC
CASKPMGIDNEQFF
>TRBJ2-1|TRBD2|TRBV7-9|many
TGTGCCAGCAGCCTCATAGCGGGAGGTCAGAATGAGCAGTTCTTC
CASSLIAGGQNEQFF
>TRBJ2-5|TRBD2|TRBV11-2|many
TGTGCCAGCAGCCAGACTAGCGGGAGGGAGACCCAGTACTTC
CASSQTSGRETQYF
>TRBJ2-2|TRBD2|TRBV2|many
TGTGCCAGCAGAGATCTTAGCGGGATTAGCACCGGGGAGCTGTTTTTT
CASRDLSGISTGELFF
>TRBJ1-2|-|TRBV4-3|few
TGCGCCAGCAGCCAAGATGTGCAGGGTACTGGCTACACCTTC
CASSQDVQGTGYTF
>TRBJ1-3|-|TRBV6-1|many
TGTGCCAGCGAGATGTGGGGCGCGGGGAACACCATATATTTT
CASEMWGAGNTIYF
>TRBJ2-4|TRBD2|TRBV3-1|-
TGTGCCAGCAGCCAAGAAATATCTCGGGGGGTGTACTTC
CASSQEISRGVYF
>TRBJ2-2|TRBD1|TRBV11-1|few
TGTGCCAGCAGACGACAGGGGACCGGGGAGCTGTTTTTT
CASRRQGTGELFF
>TRBJ1-2|-|TRBV27|many
TGTGCCAGCAGTTTATCAAAGGGGGATTTATGGTATGGCTACACCTTC
CASSLSKGDLWYGYTF
>TRBJ1-1|-|TRBV4-2|-
TGTGCTAGCAGCCAAGGTGAGCTGAACACTGAAGCTTTCTTT
CASSQGELNTEAFF
>TRBJ1-5|TRBD1|TRBV27|many
TGTGCCAGCAGTTTCGGAGGGGGCCCTAGCAATCAGCCCCAACATTTT
CASSFGGGPSNQPQHF
>TRBJ2-3|TRBD1|TRBV18|many
TGTGCCAGCTCACCTCTCGGGACAGGGTCAGATACGCAGTATTTT
CASSPLGTGSDTQYF
>TRBJ2-5|TRBD2|TRBV3-1|-
TGTGCCAGCAGCCAAGGACTAGCAGGGTACCAAGAGACCCAGTACTTC
CASSQGLAGYQETQYF
>TRBJ2-5|-|TRBV2|many
TGTGCCAGCAGTGAGGGTCCAGAGACCCAGTACTTC
CASSEGPETQYF
>TRBJ1-2|-|TRBV4-3|many
TGCGCCAGCAGCCAGTTTCAGGGATCGGGCGGCTACACCTTC
CASSQFQGSGGYTF
>TRBJ2-1|TRBD2|TRBV11-3|-
TGTGCCAGCAGCCAAGCTAGCGGGAGGGCCGGAAATGAGCAGTTCTTC
CASSQASGRAGNEQFF
>TRBJ2-1|TRBD1|TRBV7-2|many
TGTGCCAGCAGCTTCAGCAGGGGGCTGTACAATGAGCAGTTCTTC
CASSFSRGLYNEQFF
>TRBJ2-1|-|TRBV24-1|-
TGTGCCACCAGTGGTTTTCTACAGGGCTACAATGAGCAGTTCTTC
CATSGFLQGYNEQFF
>TRBJ2-5|-|TRBV15|many
TGTGCCACCAGCAGAGATGAGGGGGGGACGGGTGAGACCCAGTACTTC
CATSRDEGGTGETQYF
>TRBJ2-1|-|TRBV2|-
TGTGTCAGCAGCCCTACCGCATTAGCTGAGAAGCAGTTCTTC
CVSSPTALAEKQFF
>TRBJ2-1|-|TRBV24-1|-
TGTGCCACCAGATCTTCGAGCTCCTACAATGAGCAGTTCTTC
CATRSSSSYNEQFF